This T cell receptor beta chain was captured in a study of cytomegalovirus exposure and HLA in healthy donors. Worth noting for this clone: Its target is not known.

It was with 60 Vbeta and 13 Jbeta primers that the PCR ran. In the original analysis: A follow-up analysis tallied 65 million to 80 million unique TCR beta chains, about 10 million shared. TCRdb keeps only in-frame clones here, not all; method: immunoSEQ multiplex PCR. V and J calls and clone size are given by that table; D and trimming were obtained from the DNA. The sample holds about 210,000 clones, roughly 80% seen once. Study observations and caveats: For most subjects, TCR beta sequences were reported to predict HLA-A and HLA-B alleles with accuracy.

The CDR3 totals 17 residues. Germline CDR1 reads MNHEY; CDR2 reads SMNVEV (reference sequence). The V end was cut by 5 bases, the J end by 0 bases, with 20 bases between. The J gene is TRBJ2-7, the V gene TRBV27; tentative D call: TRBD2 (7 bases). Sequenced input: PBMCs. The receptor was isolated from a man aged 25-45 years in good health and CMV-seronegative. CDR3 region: CASSVLRGGTSSYEQYF. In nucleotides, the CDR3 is TGTGCCAGCAGTGTCCTAAGGGGGGGGACATCCTCCTACGAGCAGTACTTC.